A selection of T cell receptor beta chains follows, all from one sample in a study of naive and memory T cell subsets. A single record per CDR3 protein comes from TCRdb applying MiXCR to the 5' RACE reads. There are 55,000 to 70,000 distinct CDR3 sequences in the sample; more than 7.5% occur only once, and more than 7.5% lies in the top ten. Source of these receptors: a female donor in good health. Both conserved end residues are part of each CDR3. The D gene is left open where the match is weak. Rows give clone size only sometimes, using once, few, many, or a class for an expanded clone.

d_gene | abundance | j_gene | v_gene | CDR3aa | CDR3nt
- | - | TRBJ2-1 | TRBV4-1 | CASSQVVGGYNEQFF | TGCGCCAGCAGCCAAGTTGTGGGCGGGTACAATGAGCAGTTCTTC
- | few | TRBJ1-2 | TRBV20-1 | CSARPRAGRDYGYTF | TGCAGTGCTAGGCCCCGAGCCGGACGGGACTATGGCTACACCTTC
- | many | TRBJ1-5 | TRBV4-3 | CASSQDLRFNQPQHF | TGCGCCAGCAGCCAAGATCTGAGGTTTAATCAGCCCCAGCATTTT
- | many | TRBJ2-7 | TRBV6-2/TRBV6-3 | CASPAASSYEQYF | TGTGCTTCCCCGGCGGCAAGCTCCTACGAGCAGTACTTC
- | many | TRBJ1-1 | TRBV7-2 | CASSSGRVNTEAFF | TGTGCCAGCAGCTCGGGACGGGTGAACACTGAAGCTTTCTTT
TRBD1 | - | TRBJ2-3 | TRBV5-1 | CASSEGQGRTDTQYF | TGCGCCAGCAGCGAGGGACAGGGGAGAACAGATACGCAGTATTTT
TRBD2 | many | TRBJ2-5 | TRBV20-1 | CSARRSGGAQETQYF | TGCAGTGCTAGAAGGAGCGGGGGGGCCCAAGAGACCCAGTACTTC
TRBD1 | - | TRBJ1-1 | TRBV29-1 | CSVGQGFGSAFF | TGCAGCGTTGGACAGGGGTTTGGGAGCGCTTTCTTT
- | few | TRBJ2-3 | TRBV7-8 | CASSSSRNRGDTQYF | TGTGCCAGCAGCTCCAGCCGGAATAGAGGAGATACGCAGTATTTT
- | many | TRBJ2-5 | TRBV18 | CASSPNSPGQETQYF | TGTGCCAGCTCACCAAACAGCCCTGGGCAAGAGACCCAGTACTTC
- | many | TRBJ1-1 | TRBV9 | CASSAAVNTEAFF | TGTGCCAGCAGCGCGGCAGTGAACACTGAAGCTTTCTTT
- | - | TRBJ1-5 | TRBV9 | CASTPGDGYNQPQHF | TGTGCCAGCACCCCTGGGGACGGCTACAATCAGCCCCAGCATTTT
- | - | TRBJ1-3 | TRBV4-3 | CASPTGKGNTIYF | TGCGCCAGTCCTACAGGGAAGGGAAACACCATATATTTT
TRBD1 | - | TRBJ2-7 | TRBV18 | CASSRQGAYEQYF | TGTGCCAGCTCCCGACAGGGCGCCTACGAGCAGTACTTC
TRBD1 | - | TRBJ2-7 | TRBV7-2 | CASSLDRGQIYEQYF | TGTGCCAGCAGTCTTGACAGGGGACAGATCTACGAGCAGTACTTC
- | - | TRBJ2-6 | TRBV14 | CASSPLLEANVLTF | TGTGCCAGCAGCCCGCTTCTAGAGGCCAACGTCCTGACTTTC
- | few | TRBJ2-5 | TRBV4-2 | CASSPVLASGETQYF | TGTGCCAGCAGCCCCGTACTAGCCAGCGGGGAGACCCAGTACTTC
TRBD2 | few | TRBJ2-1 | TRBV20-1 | CSPLAGEYNEQFF | TGCAGCCCACTGGCGGGGGAGTACAATGAGCAGTTCTTC
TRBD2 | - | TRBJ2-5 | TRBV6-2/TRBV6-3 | CASTLAVGRPRLRF | TGTGCCAGCACCCTAGCGGTGGGACGGCCTCGGTTGCGCTTC
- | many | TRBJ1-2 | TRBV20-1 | CSAKETASYGYTF | TGCAGTGCTAAGGAGACCGCTAGCTATGGCTACACCTTC
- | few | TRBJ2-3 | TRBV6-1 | CASRAVLGGRTDTQYF | TGTGCCAGCAGGGCCGTTTTGGGGGGGCGCACAGATACGCAGTATTTT
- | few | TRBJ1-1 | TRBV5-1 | CASSLEGGRTEAFF | TGCGCCAGCAGCTTGGAGGGGGGACGGACTGAAGCTTTCTTT
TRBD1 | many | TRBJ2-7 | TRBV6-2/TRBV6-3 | CASSRQGDEQYF | TGTGCCAGCAGCCGACAGGGGGACGAGCAGTACTTC
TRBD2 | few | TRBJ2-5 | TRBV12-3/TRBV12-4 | CASTPGLAVKETQYF | TGTGCCAGCACACCGGGACTAGCGGTCAAAGAGACCCAGTACTTC
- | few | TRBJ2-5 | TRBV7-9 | CASSLGPNPAQYF | TGTGCCAGCAGCTTAGGGCCAAACCCAGCCCAGTACTTC
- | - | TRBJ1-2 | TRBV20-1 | CSARVQGPDEGYTF | TGCAGTGCTAGGGTCCAGGGACCCGACGAGGGCTACACCTTC
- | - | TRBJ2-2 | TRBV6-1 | CASSWQGSAGELFF | TGTGCCAGCAGTTGGCAGGGTAGTGCCGGGGAGCTGTTTTTT
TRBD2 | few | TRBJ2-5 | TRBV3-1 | CASSQGVQLRGRETQYF | TGTGCCAGCAGCCAAGGAGTCCAGCTACGCGGGAGAGAGACCCAGTACTTC
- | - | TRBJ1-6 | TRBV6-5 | CASSGWEGRNSPLHF | TGTGCCAGCAGTGGATGGGAGGGAAGAAATTCACCCCTCCACTTT
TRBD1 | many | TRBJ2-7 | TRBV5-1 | CASSLEFRGTGSHEQYF | TGCGCCAGCAGCTTGGAGTTCCGGGGGACAGGGTCACACGAGCAGTACTTC
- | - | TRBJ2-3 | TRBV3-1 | CASSQQASTDTQYF | TGTGCCAGCAGCCAGCAGGCTAGCACAGATACGCAGTATTTT
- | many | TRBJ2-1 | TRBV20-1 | CSAASHNEQFF | TGCAGTGCCGCATCTCACAATGAGCAGTTCTTC
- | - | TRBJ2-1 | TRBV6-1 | CASSEAGGHNEQFF | TGTGCCAGCAGTGAAGCGGGGGGGCACAATGAGCAGTTCTTC
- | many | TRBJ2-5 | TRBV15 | CATSRDRTQETQYF | TGTGCCACCAGCAGAGATCGGACTCAAGAGACCCAGTACTTC
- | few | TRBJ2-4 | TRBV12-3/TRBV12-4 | CASSPGVGIQYF | TGTGCCAGCAGTCCCGGGGTGGGCATTCAGTACTTC
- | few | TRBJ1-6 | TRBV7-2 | CASSLEVGSLNSPLHF | TGTGCCAGCAGCTTAGAAGTTGGCAGTCTCAATTCACCCCTCCACTTT
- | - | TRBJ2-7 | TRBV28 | CASSKRGEQYF | TGTGCCAGCAGTAAACGGGGAGAGCAGTACTTC
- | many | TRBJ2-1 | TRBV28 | CASSSHNEQFF | TGTGCCAGCAGTTCACACAATGAGCAGTTCTTC
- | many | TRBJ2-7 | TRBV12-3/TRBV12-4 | CASRSLYEQYF | TGTGCCAGCAGGTCATTATACGAGCAGTACTTC
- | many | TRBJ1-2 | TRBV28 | CASSLIQSYGYTF | TGTGCCAGCAGTTTGATACAATCCTATGGCTACACCTTC
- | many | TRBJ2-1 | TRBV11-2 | CASSLGLNNEQFF | TGTGCCAGCAGCTTAGGGCTAAACAATGAGCAGTTCTTC
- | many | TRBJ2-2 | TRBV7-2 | CASSISNTGELFF | TGTGCCAGCAGCATTTCTAACACCGGGGAGCTGTTTTTT